This T cell receptor beta chain came from a study of blood T cells in healthy people across ages. Overall study context: About one barcoded beta molecule per two T cells came from capture by template switching.

A minimum of 5 micrograms of total RNA was extracted per sample. Concerning this clonotype itself: What it binds is unknown.

V was shortened by 3 bases and J by 1 base, with 11 bases between the two germline ends. The CDR3 sequence is 15 residues long. Germline loops: CDR1 LNHNV, CDR2 YYDKDF (reference sequence). Study results and limitations: The authors considered diversity estimates from one million T cells to be underestimates.

A second about 7 to 11 cycle PCR used barcoded and J-beta primers. TCRdb used MiXCR to reprocess the 5' RACE reads, holding one entry per CDR3 protein. The sample includes nearly 1 million distinct CDR3 sequences, roughly 51% of them seen just once. Sequencing was performed on blood. The chain recombines TRBV15 with TRBJ2-3, with a tentative D call TRBD1 (6 bases). The clonotype originates from a woman aged 55-69 years in good health. The CDR3 DNA reads as TGTGCCACCAGCAGTCTCAGGGGCCGCACAGATACGCAGTATTTT. Protein product: CATSSLRGRTDTQYF.